A selection of T cell receptor beta chains follows, all from one sample in a study of CD8 T cells in Susac syndrome. TCRdb analysed the immunoSEQ multiplex PCR reads with MiXCR anew, one entry per CDR3 protein. The sample shows 150,000 to 200,000 distinct CDR3 sequences, about 95% of them seen only once. Source material: CD4+ T cells from PBMCs. These receptors originate from a human donor in good health. The CDR3 runs from the conserved cysteine through the conserved F or W. D genes are given only for firm matches. The size of a clone is reported for some rows only, either as once, few or many, or as a class for expanded clones.

TRBV20-1	TRBJ1-4	NA	NA	TGCGGTGCTAGAGAGGGGGAACTCCCTGGAGGCAATGAAAAACTGTTTTTT	CGAREGELPGGNEKLFF
TRBV2	TRBJ2-7	TRBD1	NA	TGTGCCAGCAATACCGGGACAGGGTCCCTCTACGAGCAGTACTTC	CASNTGTGSLYEQYF
TRBV20-1	TRBJ2-7	TRBD2	NA	TGCAGTGCTCCGACTAGCATTCAAGAGCAGTACTTC	CSAPTSIQEQYF
TRBV7-3	TRBJ1-1	NA	NA	TGTGCCAGCAGCTTATTAGGAGGGACCACTGAAGCTTTCTTT	CASSLLGGTTEAFF
TRBV29-1	TRBJ2-3	NA	NA	TGCAGCGTTGAACGGCAGGGAGGAGATACGCAGTATTTT	CSVERQGGDTQYF
TRBV28	TRBJ2-7	NA	NA	TGTGCCAGCAGTCCCAGCCTCCGGGACAACTACGAGCAGTACTTC	CASSPSLRDNYEQYF
TRBV25-1	TRBJ2-7	NA	NA	TGTGCCAGCAGTGAGGCCAGGGTTGACTACGAGCAGTACTTC	CASSEARVDYEQYF
TRBV7-9	TRBJ2-3	TRBD2	NA	TGTGCCAGTGCTCCTAGCGGCAACACAGATACGCAGTATTTT	CASAPSGNTDTQYF
TRBV20-1	TRBJ2-7	NA	once	TGCAGTGCTAGTTTGGACATCGCCCACGAGCAGTACTTC	CSASLDIAHEQYF
TRBV29-1	TRBJ1-1	NA	NA	TGCAGCGTTATACGGGTGGACACTGAAGCTTTCTTT	CSVIRVDTEAFF
TRBV9	TRBJ2-1	NA	NA	TGTGCCAGCAGCGCCTCCTACAGCTCCTACAATGAGCAGTTCTTC	CASSASYSSYNEQFF
TRBV20-1	TRBJ2-2	TRBD2	NA	TGCAGTGCTAGAGGACTAGCGACCACCGGGGAGCTGTTTTTT	CSARGLATTGELFF
TRBV7-2	TRBJ2-1	TRBD2	NA	TGTGCCAGCAGCATTCTAGCGGGGCTGTACAATGAGCAGTTCTTC	CASSILAGLYNEQFF
TRBV9	TRBJ2-5	NA	NA	TGTGCCAGCTCCCCGGCCCCTGTCAGGGAGACCCAGTACTTC	CASSPAPVRETQYF
TRBV28	TRBJ1-4	NA	NA	TGTGCCAGCAGTTTAGCGGGGGCAACTAATGAAAAACTGTTTTTT	CASSLAGATNEKLFF
TRBV7-2	TRBJ1-1	NA	NA	TGTGCCAGCAGCTTAGCGCCTTCAGGATTCAACACTGAAGCTTTCTTT	CASSLAPSGFNTEAFF
TRBV28	TRBJ2-6	TRBD1	NA	TGTGCCAGCAGTCGGACAGGGTACGGGGCCAACGTCCTGACTTTC	CASSRTGYGANVLTF
TRBV11-1	TRBJ1-1	NA	NA	TGTGCCAGCGGCGAGGGTCTCAGGAACACTGAAGCTTTCTTT	CASGEGLRNTEAFF
TRBV29-1	TRBJ2-1	TRBD2	NA	TGCAGCGTGTGGACTAGCGGGAGTCTCGATGAGCAGTTCTTC	CSVWTSGSLDEQFF
TRBV5-4	TRBJ2-3	NA	NA	TGTGCCAGCAGCTCCAGACAGGTCCGGGATACGCAGTATTTT	CASSSRQVRDTQYF
TRBV29-1	TRBJ2-3	NA	NA	TGCAGCGTTGCCCAGGGAGATACGCAGTATTTT	CSVAQGDTQYF
TRBV7-2	TRBJ2-1	TRBD1	NA	TGTGCCAGCAGCGACAGGGGGCTAGTCAATGAGCAGTTCTTC	CASSDRGLVNEQFF
TRBV29-1	TRBJ2-7	NA	NA	TGCAGCGTTGGAGGAATTCCCGAGCAGTACTTC	CSVGGIPEQYF